The clone carrying this TCR beta chain was seen a few times. Authors' analysis steps: Cell counts per sample came from amplifying reference gene primers. Using immunoSEQ multiplex PCR, the repertoire was profiled, and TCRdb retains in-frame clones only, with some absent. V, J and clone size were drawn from that table, and D and trimming were deduced from the DNA. The repertoire consists of 110,000 to 150,000 clones, with around 79% occurring once and the leading ten covering 8.6%. This entry belongs to a study of blood T cell repertoires in COVID-19. Looking at the study overall: Samples of COVID-19 (acute and convalescent) were obtained from the United States, Italy and Spain. Sources were T cells, B-cell-depleted T cells, or PBMCs; the material itself was cDNA or gDNA.

The sample was peripheral blood. This sequence originates from a man in his forties or fifties with active or convalescent COVID-19.

In nucleotides, the CDR3 is TGTGCCAGCAGTTACGGGGGGGACTATGGCTACACCTTC. This encodes CASSYGGDYGYTF. This rearrangement joins TRBV6-5 to TRBJ1-2; a weak D match, TRBD1 (5 bases). The V gene's germline CDR1 is MNHEY and CDR2 SVGAGI. The CDR3 covers 13 residues. The V end was cut by 2 bases, the J end by 3 bases, with 7 bases between.